These 19 T cell receptor beta chains were sequenced from one sample in a study of blood T cell repertoires in COVID-19. Libraries were prepared by immunoSEQ multiplex PCR; TCRdb keeps only in-frame clonotypes and omits some of them. The table records some 150,000 clones, about 86% of them present only once. Sequencing was performed on peripheral blood. These receptors all come from a woman aged 60-70 years with acute or convalescent COVID-19.

This clone has a handful of counts. The rearrangement uses TRBV30 and TRBJ1-5; the D is unclear. The V gene lost 7 bases and the J gene lost 5 bases, with 15 bases spanning the gap. This CDR3 has 13 residues. The V gene's germline CDR1 is GTSNPN and CDR2 SVGIG (reference sequence). The CDR3 bases are TGTGCCTCTGGAGGGCAGGCTCATCAGCCCCAGCATTTT. Translation: CASGGQAHQPQHF.

This clone appeared once. CDR3 in amino acids: CASSPRDGTGENEQFF. CDR3 in DNA: TGTGCCAGCAGCCCAAGAGACGGGACAGGGGAGAATGAGCAGTTCTTC. The V and J genes are TRBV9 and TRBJ2-1; 10 positions match TRBD1. The CDR3 totals 16 residues. Germline V CDR1 and CDR2: SGDLS, YYNGEE. J lost 7 bases, V lost 4 bases, and 11 bases had no gene match.

The chain carries TRBV4-1 and TRBJ1-2; D remains unclear. CDR3 size: 15 residues. The V gene lost 0 bases and the J gene lost 2 bases, with 10 bases spanning the gap. The germline V gene has CDR1 MGHRA and CDR2 YSYEKL. In DNA, the CDR3 is TGCGCCAGCAGCCAAGAGACGCAGGTGAACTATGGCTACACCTTC. This gives the protein CASSQETQVNYGYTF.

V usage is TRBV23-1 and J usage is TRBJ2-7; tentative D call: TRBD1 (6 bases). TRBV23-1 is given ORF status, its function remaining uncertain. The CDR3 has 15 residues. With 7 bases removed from V and 3 bases from J, the gap between germline ends came to 19 bases. The DNA of the CDR3 is TGCGCCAGCATCGAAATCCTCAGGGGATACTACGAGCAGTACTTC. Translation: CASIEILRGYYEQYF.

This chain joins TRBV27 and TRBJ2-6; D possibly corresponds to TRBD1 (5 bases). Trimming left V 4 bases short and J 1 base short, with 14 bases between. There are 17 residues in the CDR3. Germline V lookup: CDR1 MNHEY, CDR2 SMNVEV (reference sequence). The CDR3 loop is CASSSSNQGSGANVLTF. In nucleotides, the CDR3 is TGTGCCAGCAGTTCCTCAAATCAGGGTTCTGGGGCCAACGTCCTGACTTTC.

This rearrangement joins TRBV18 to TRBJ2-1; tentatively, D is TRBD1 (6 bases). This CDR3 region has 13 residues. The germline V and J ends were trimmed by 6 bases and 6 bases, with 12 bases remaining between them. CDR1 is KGHSH, CDR2 LQKENI, per germline. CDR3 in DNA: TGTGCCAGCTCCCTGGACAGAAGCAATGAGCAGTTCTTC. It codes for CASSLDRSNEQFF.

The chain carries TRBV6-2 or TRBV6-3 and TRBJ2-7; D gene ambiguous. Germline CDR1 MNHEY, CDR2 SVGEGT. The CDR3 totals 14 residues. V lost 2 bases and J lost 6, with 14 bases in between. The CDR3, as DNA: TGTGCCAGCAGTTACAATCCCCTTGGCACCGAGCAGTACTTC. Its translation: CASSYNPLGTEQYF.

The gene calls are TRBV23-1 and TRBJ1-1; a possible D gene is TRBD1 (5 bases). TRBV23-1 is noted as an ORF with a role that remains uncertain. V was cut by 2 bases and J by 7 bases, with 11 bases left in between. The CDR3 spans 13 residues. This chain's CDR3 is CASSQGGGDEAFF. The CDR3 bases are TGCGCCAGCAGTCAAGGGGGAGGGGATGAAGCTTTCTTT.

The rearrangement joins TRBV15 to TRBJ1-1; D is perhaps TRBD1 (5 bases). Trimming pared 1 base from V and 7 bases from J, leaving 7 bases between. The CDR3 loop spans 12 amino acids. In germline, CDR1 is LNHNV, CDR2 YYDKDF (reference sequence). The CDR3, as DNA: TGTGCCACCAGCAGAGCTAGGGGTGAAGCTTTCTTT. Translated: CATSRARGEAFF.

This chain connects TRBV15 to TRBJ2-5; D uncertain. CDR1 is LNHNV, CDR2 YYDKDF, per germline (reference sequence). CDR3 length: 12 amino acids. V shed 0 bases and J shed 4 bases, with 3 bases lying between them. DNA of the CDR3: TGTGCCACCAGCAGAGATAGAGAGACCCAGTACTTC. Amino acids: CATSRDRETQYF.

The chain joins TRBV5-1 to TRBJ2-5; no reliable D call. This CDR3 is built from 11 residues. Between the trimmed V and J ends, which lost 4 bases and 3 bases, there was a span of 4 bases. Germline CDR1 reads SGHRS; CDR2 reads YFSETQ. The CDR3 DNA follows: TGCGCCAGCAGCGAGAAAGAGACCCAGTACTTC. It is translated as CASSEKETQYF. The full variable domain, in which reference TRBV5-1 and TRBJ2-5 provide the parts outside the CDR3, is KAGVTQTPRYLIKTRGQQVTLSCSPISGHRSVSWYQQTPGQGLQFLFEYFSETQRNKGNFPGRFSGRQFSNSRSEMNVSTLELGDSALYLCASSEKETQYFGPGTRLLVL.

The chain employs TRBV6-5 and TRBJ2-5; the match to TRBD1 covers 7 bases. The CDR3 contains 13 residues. V shed 5 bases and J 4 bases; nucleotides not matched to a gene: 4. Looked up from germline, CDR1 is MNHEY and CDR2 is SVGAGI. The chain's CDR3 is CASSRDSSETQYF. The CDR3 coding sequence is TGTGCCAGCAGTAGGGACAGTTCAGAGACCCAGTACTTC.

The rearrangement uses TRBV24-1 and TRBJ2-5; 10 bases fit TRBD1. J was trimmed by 5 bases and V by 4 bases; bases with no gene match: 12. Per the germline V gene, CDR1 is KGHDR and CDR2 is SFDVKD. The CDR3 covers 17 residues. Here the CDR3 DNA reads TGTGCCACCAGTGAGTCCCCCGCGACAGGGGGCAGGGAGACCCAGTACTTC. Translating gives CATSESPATGGRETQYF.

CDR3 protein: CASREEGRSGANVLTF. Here the CDR3 DNA reads TGTGCCAGCAGGGAGGAGGGGAGGTCTGGGGCCAACGTCCTGACTTTC. V gene TRBV27 combines with J gene TRBJ2-6; TRBD2 might be the D (6 bases). Deletions cut 6 bases from V and 1 base from J, with 13 bases between. The CDR3 is 16 residues long. CDR1 and CDR2 from the germline V gene are MNHEY and SMNVEV (reference sequence).

The rearrangement uses TRBV5-1 and TRBJ2-1; maybe TRBD2 (6 bases). The CDR3 is 16 amino acids. V lost 2 bases to trimming and J lost 0 bases, with 12 bases between them. The V gene's germline CDR1 is SGHRS and CDR2 YFSETQ. CDR3 DNA sequence: TGCGCCAGCAGCTTTTACAGGAGGGCCTCCTACAATGAGCAGTTCTTC. Its protein product is CASSFYRRASYNEQFF.

The chain recombines TRBV15 with TRBJ2-5, with D uncertain. Germline V CDR1 and CDR2: LNHNV, YYDKDF (reference sequence). With 2 bases removed from V and 5 bases from J, the gap between germline ends came to 12 bases. CDR3 length equals 14 residues. CDR3 nucleotides: TGTGCCACCAGCAGAACTTTCCGATCGGAGACCCAGTACTTC. Translating gives CATSRTFRSETQYF.

Comments on this clone: The junction departs from germline at one end; a sequencing error may be responsible. The rearrangement uses TRBV7-7 and TRBJ1-2, with D hard to call. The CDR3 consists of 18 residues. The germline gives CDR1 SSHAT, CDR2 FNYEAQ (reference sequence). The CDR3 DNA reads as TGTGCTAGCAGCTTAGTCGGCAGGAGGCCAATATATCTCTATGGCTACACCTTC. Translated, it gives CASSLVGRRPIYLYGYTF.

The chain joins TRBV10-1 to TRBJ2-2; D not certain. V was trimmed by 4 bases and J by 4 bases, leaving 4 bases between them. This CDR3 comprises 12 residues. Germline V gene sequence: CDR1 WNHNN, CDR2 SYGVQD (reference sequence). CDR3: CASSASTGELFF. CDR3 nucleotides: TGCGCCAGCAGTGCTAGCACCGGGGAGCTGTTTTTT.

The chain joins TRBV5-1 to TRBJ2-2; 11 nucleotides align to TRBD2. With V trimmed by 4 bases and J by 3 bases, 5 bases remained unmatched. The CDR3 is 16 residues long. Looked up from germline, CDR1 is SGHRS and CDR2 is YFSETQ. CDR3 sequence reads: CASSTLAGGDTGELFF. CDR3 DNA sequence: TGCGCCAGCAGCACCCTAGCGGGGGGTGACACCGGGGAGCTGTTTTTT.